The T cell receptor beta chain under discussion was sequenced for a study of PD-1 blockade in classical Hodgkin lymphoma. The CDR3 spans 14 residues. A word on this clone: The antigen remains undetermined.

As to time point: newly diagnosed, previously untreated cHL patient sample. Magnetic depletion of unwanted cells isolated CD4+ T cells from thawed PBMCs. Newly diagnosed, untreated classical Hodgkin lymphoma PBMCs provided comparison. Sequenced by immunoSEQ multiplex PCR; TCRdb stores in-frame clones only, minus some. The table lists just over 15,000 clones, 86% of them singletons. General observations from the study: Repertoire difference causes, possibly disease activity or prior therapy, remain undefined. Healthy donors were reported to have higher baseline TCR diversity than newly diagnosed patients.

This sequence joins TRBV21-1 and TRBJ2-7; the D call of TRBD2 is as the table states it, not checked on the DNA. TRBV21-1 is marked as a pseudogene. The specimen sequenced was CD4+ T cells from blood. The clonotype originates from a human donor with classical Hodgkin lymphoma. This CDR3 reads CASSNGEELNEQYF. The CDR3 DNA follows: TGTGCCAGCAGCAATGGGGAGGAACTAAACGAGCAGTACTTC.